These 17 T cell receptor beta chains were sequenced from one sample in a study of blood T cell dynamics during melanoma immunotherapy. TCRdb's table, derived via immunoSEQ multiplex PCR, lists solely in-frame clones and lacks some. Of about 14,000 clones in the sample, approximately 90% were seen once. Time point denoted: week 3, after first cycle of checkpoint inhibitor. The sequencing here drew on blood, taken from a patient treated with checkpoint blockade. The origin of the receptors is a human donor with melanoma.

The chain carries TRBV11-2 and TRBJ1-2; no reliable D call. Trimming pared 6 bases from V and 7 bases from J, leaving 9 bases between. Germline values: CDR1 SGHAT, CDR2 FQNNGV. This CDR3 region has 11 residues. The CDR3 loop reads CASSFRGGYTF. CDR3 bases: TGTGCCAGCAGTTTCCGTGGTGGCTACACCTTC.

The V gene is TRBV7-2, the J gene TRBJ1-6, with D possibly TRBD1 on 5 matching bases. The CDR3 spans 16 residues. V was pared by 5 bases and J by 9 bases, with 20 bases between. Germline CDR1 is SGHTA and CDR2 is FQGNSA. The CDR3 sequence: CASSQGMRGSGSPLHF. The CDR3 DNA is TGTGCCAGCAGCCAAGGGATGCGGGGGAGCGGTTCACCCCTCCACTTT.

The rearrangement joins TRBV9 to TRBJ2-1; a possible D gene is TRBD2 (6 bases). Germline CDR1 SGDLS, CDR2 YYNGEE. Trimming shortened V by 1 base and J by 0 bases, and 17 bases separated the two germline ends. The CDR3 has 18 amino acids. The chain's CDR3 is CASSVSAEAGLSYNEQFF. In nucleotides, the CDR3 is TGTGCCAGCAGCGTATCGGCTGAGGCGGGACTCTCCTACAATGAGCAGTTCTTC.

CDR3 amino acids: CASSLGGREASEQYF. Written as DNA, the CDR3 is TGTGCCAGCAGCTTGGGAGGCCGGGAGGCCTCCGAGCAGTACTTC. V and J are TRBV11-3 and TRBJ2-7; TRBD2 aligns across 7 bases. The CDR3 is 15 residues long. V lost 3 bases, J lost 6 bases, and 11 bases stayed unmatched. From germline, CDR1 is SGHNT and CDR2 YENEEA.

This chain links TRBV10-1 with TRBJ1-1; 8 bases align to TRBD1. This CDR3 spans 15 amino acids. The V segment lost 5 bases and the J segment 3 bases; nucleotides outside the gene matches: 8. CDR1 is WNHNN, CDR2 SYGVQD, per germline (reference sequence). The CDR3: CASSTPGGAYTEAFF. The CDR3 DNA follows: TGCGCCAGCAGTACTCCAGGGGGCGCATACACTGAAGCTTTCTTT.

The chain couples TRBV7-3 to TRBJ2-5; perhaps TRBD1 as D (6 bases). The germline gives CDR1 SGHTA, CDR2 FQGTGA. V was shortened by 0 bases and J by 3 bases, with 8 bases between the two germline ends. This CDR3 region has 14 residues. This CDR3 reads CASSLTHREETQYF. The CDR3 nucleotides are TGTGCCAGCAGCTTAACGCACAGGGAAGAGACCCAGTACTTC.

The chain employs TRBV9 and TRBJ2-5; perhaps TRBD2 as D (7 bases). The CDR3 is made up of 15 amino acids. CDR1 SGDLS and CDR2 YYNGEE come from the germline V gene. V was clipped by 0 bases and J by 4 bases, with 13 bases between them. This chain's CDR3 is CASSVGGGGGETQYF. CDR3 bases: TGTGCCAGCAGCGTAGGCGGGGGCGGAGGAGAGACCCAGTACTTC.

The rearrangement joins TRBV6-5 to TRBJ2-1; 9 positions match TRBD2. With V trimmed by 5 bases and J by 8 bases, 7 bases remained unmatched. The CDR3 runs 14 residues. CDR1 and CDR2 from the germline V gene are MNHEY and SVGAGI. The DNA of the CDR3 is TGTGCCAGCAGTCGTAGCGGGAGTAGAGATGAGCAGTTCTTC. This gives the protein CASSRSGSRDEQFF.

The chain has TRBV28 and TRBJ2-7, with D possibly matching TRBD1 (6 bases). V was cut by 1 base and J by 5 bases, with 15 bases left in between. The germline gives CDR1 MDHEN, CDR2 SYDVKM. The CDR3 totals 15 residues. CDR3 nucleotide sequence: TGTGCCAGCAGTTTATACGGGTACAGGGTACACGAGCAGTACTTC. Translating gives CASSLYGYRVHEQYF.

This sequence joins TRBV5-4 and TRBJ2-1; D is unresolved. This CDR3 is 15 amino acids long. Germline-derived CDR1 and CDR2 are SGHNT and YYREEE (reference sequence). The V and J ends lost 3 bases and 6 bases respectively, with 16 bases between them. The CDR3 sequence is CASSWASRLGNEQFF. As DNA, the CDR3 is TGTGCCAGCAGCTGGGCCAGTAGATTAGGCAATGAGCAGTTCTTC.

The rearrangement joins TRBV28 to TRBJ1-1; D ambiguous. V lost 3 bases and J lost 1, with 12 bases in between. Germline V gene sequence: CDR1 MDHEN, CDR2 SYDVKM. The CDR3 totals 15 residues. CDR3 amino acids: CASSLPLSGNTEAFF. The DNA for the CDR3 is TGTGCCAGCAGTTTGCCCCTGTCCGGGAACACTGAAGCTTTCTTT.

The chain recombines TRBV28 with TRBJ1-2; 7 nucleotides match TRBD1. The germline V gene encodes CDR1 MDHEN and CDR2 SYDVKM. The length of the CDR3 is 14 residues. With 5 bases clipped from V and 4 bases from J, the junction kept 7 bases outside the gene matches. The CDR3 sequence is CASSTGGGSYGYTF. The CDR3, as DNA: TGTGCCAGCAGTACAGGAGGGGGCTCCTATGGCTACACCTTC.

V gene TRBV4-3 combines with J gene TRBJ1-2, with D possibly TRBD1 on 6 matching bases. Germline-derived CDR1 and CDR2 are LGHNA and YSLEER. This CDR3 has 14 amino acids. The V end lost 0 bases, the J end lost 8 bases, and 13 bases lay between the germline ends. CDR3 DNA: TGCGCCAGCAGCCAAGATTTAACAGGGAGAGGCTACACCTTC. Protein sequence: CASSQDLTGRGYTF.

The chain couples TRBV15 to TRBJ2-7; no definite D call. This CDR3 is built from 14 residues. The V gene lost 0 bases and the J gene lost 4 bases, with 10 bases spanning the gap. Germline CDR1 is LNHNV and CDR2 is YYDKDF (reference sequence). CDR3: CATSRDLAEYEQYF. In DNA form, the CDR3 reads TGTGCCACCAGCAGAGATTTGGCAGAATACGAGCAGTACTTC.

This clone was seen once. This chain links TRBV5-1 with TRBJ2-7; D possibly matches TRBD1 or TRBD2 (6 bases each). Germline V gene lookup returns CDR1 SGHRS and CDR2 YFSETQ. This CDR3 contains 15 residues. The V gene lost 4 bases and the J gene lost 3 bases, with 17 bases spanning the gap. CDR3 DNA: TGCGCCAGCAGCCCCAGTGGGGGGCGAAACTACGAGCAGTACTTC. This codes for CASSPSGGRNYEQYF.

The rearrangement links TRBV7-6 to TRBJ2-3, with 11 bases that match TRBD2. In germline, CDR1 is SGHVS, CDR2 FNYEAQ. Trimming at V came to 0 bases and at J to 0 bases, leaving 5 bases not matched to a gene. CDR3 length equals 18 residues. The CDR3 sequence: CASSLAPSGRPSTDTQYF. Written as DNA, the CDR3 is TGTGCCAGCAGCTTAGCACCTAGCGGGAGGCCTAGCACAGATACGCAGTATTTT.

The rearrangement links TRBV7-2 to TRBJ2-7, with TRBD2 matching 7 bases. The junction had 8 bases not matched to a gene; V was cut back by 3 bases and J by 6 bases. There are 14 residues in the CDR3. Germline assignment: CDR1 SGHTA and CDR2 FQGNSA. CDR3 in amino acids: CASSFSGTPLEQYF. The CDR3 bases are TGTGCCAGCAGCTTCAGCGGGACTCCCCTCGAGCAGTACTTC.